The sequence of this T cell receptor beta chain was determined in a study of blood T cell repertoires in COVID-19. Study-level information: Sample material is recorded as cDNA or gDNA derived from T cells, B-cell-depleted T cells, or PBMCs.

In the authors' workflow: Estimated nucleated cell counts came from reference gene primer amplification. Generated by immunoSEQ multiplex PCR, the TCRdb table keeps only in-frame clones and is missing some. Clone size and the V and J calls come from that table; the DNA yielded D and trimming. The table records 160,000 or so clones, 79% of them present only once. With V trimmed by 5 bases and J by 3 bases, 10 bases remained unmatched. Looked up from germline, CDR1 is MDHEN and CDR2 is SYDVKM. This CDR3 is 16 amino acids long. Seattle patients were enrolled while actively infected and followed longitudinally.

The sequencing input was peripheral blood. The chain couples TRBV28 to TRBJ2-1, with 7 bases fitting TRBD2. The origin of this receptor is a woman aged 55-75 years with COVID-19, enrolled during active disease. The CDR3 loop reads CASSPLRGEGYNEQFF. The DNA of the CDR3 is TGTGCCAGCAGTCCCCTACGGGGGGAAGGCTACAATGAGCAGTTCTTC. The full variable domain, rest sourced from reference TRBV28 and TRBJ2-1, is DVKVTQSSRYLVKRTGEKVFLECVQDMDHENMFWYRQDPGLGLRLIYFSYDVKMKEKGDIPEGYSVSREKKERFSLILESASTNQTSMYLCASSPLRGEGYNEQFFGPGTRLTVL.